A single sample is the source of the 31 T cell receptor beta chains below, sequenced in a study of long-term antiretroviral therapy in people with HIV. immunoSEQ v3.0 was run at survey level. Data came from immunoSEQ multiplex PCR; TCRdb stores just in-frame clones and leaves some out. The sample yields tens of thousands of clones, almost 85% seen once. The input for sequencing was unsorted PBMCs, taken 0.5 years after starting antiretroviral therapy. The receptors come from a man aged 18-30 years with HIV.

The chain is built from TRBV7-9 and TRBJ1-6; D unclear. Trimming cost V 5 bases and J 17 bases, with 16 bases left between them. CDR1 and CDR2 from the germline V gene are SEHNR and FQNEAQ (reference sequence). This CDR3 is built from 12 residues. DNA for the CDR3: TGTGCCAGCAGCCTCCAAGAGACTGGGGTCCACTTT. Protein product: CASSLQETGVHF.

The rearrangement uses TRBV6-1 and TRBJ1-4; 8 bases line up with TRBD1. From germline, CDR1 is MNHNS and CDR2 SASEGT. This CDR3 has 15 amino acids. V trimming: 1 base; J trimming: 8 bases; junction bases outside the gene matches: 6. CDR3 nucleotide sequence: TGTGCCAGCAGTGAAGATGCAGGGGGCGCGGAAAAACTGTTTTTT. This translates into CASSEDAGGAEKLFF.

This chain joins TRBV15 and TRBJ1-2, with D uncertain. This CDR3 has 13 amino acids. The germline V gene encodes CDR1 LNHNV and CDR2 YYDKDF (reference sequence). V was trimmed by 4 bases and J by 10 bases, leaving 16 bases between them. This CDR3 reads CATSTRQAPNYTF. The CDR3 region has the DNA TGTGCCACCAGCACCCGTCAGGCCCCTAACTACACCTTC.

The chain employs TRBV7-6 and TRBJ1-3; no firm D call. V dropped 5 bases and J dropped 0 bases, with 11 bases sitting between them. CDR3 length: 15 residues. Germline V gene data show CDR1 as SGHVS and CDR2 as FNYEAQ. The CDR3 is CASSLEADSGNTIYF. The DNA of the CDR3 is TGTGCCAGCAGCCTCGAAGCAGACTCTGGAAACACCATATATTTT.

The rearrangement uses TRBV4-3 and TRBJ2-1, with 12 positions matching TRBD2. The CDR3 has 17 amino acids. Germline values: CDR1 LGHNA, CDR2 YSLEER. V lost 1 base and J lost 6; bases outside the gene matches: 7. The CDR3 coding sequence is TGCGCCAGCAGCCAAGCAACTAGCGGGGGGCGGTCCAATGAGCAGTTCTTC. It codes for CASSQATSGGRSNEQFF.

This chain links TRBV2 with TRBJ1-4; maybe TRBD1 (5 bases). Germline CDR1 SNHLY, CDR2 FYNNEI. Trimming took 4 bases from V and 7 from J, leaving 19 bases between them. This CDR3 spans 16 amino acids. This CDR3 reads CASSAWGSGGVEKLFF. The CDR3 DNA is TGTGCCAGCAGTGCTTGGGGGAGTGGTGGTGTTGAAAAACTGTTTTTT.

The V and J genes are TRBV28 and TRBJ2-7; D gene ambiguous. The CDR3 consists of 13 residues. CDR1 is MDHEN and CDR2 is SYDVKM in the germline V gene. V gave up 3 bases and J gave up 3 bases, with 9 bases separating them. The CDR3, as DNA: TGTGCCAGCAGTTTGGACGGAATCTACGAGCAGTACTTC. Translating it yields CASSLDGIYEQYF.

V and J are TRBV10-3 and TRBJ1-2; D gene ambiguous. V was clipped by 3 bases and J by 1 base, with 9 bases between them. CDR1 is ENHRY and CDR2 is SYGVKD in the germline V gene. CDR3 size: 14 residues. CDR3 protein: CAISDRGINYGYTF. The CDR3 DNA follows: TGTGCCATCAGTGATCGGGGAATTAACTATGGCTACACCTTC.

This sequence joins TRBV6-5 and TRBJ2-3; TRBD2 matches 8 bases. This CDR3 is built from 14 residues. From germline, CDR1 is MNHEY and CDR2 SVGAGI. With 8 bases clipped from V and 7 bases from J, the junction kept 11 bases outside the gene matches. The CDR3 region has the DNA TGTGCCAGCCGTGTACCGGGGGGGAGGAATACGCAGTATTTT. This sequence encodes CASRVPGGRNTQYF.

The chain combines TRBV5-1 with TRBJ2-6; D call uncertain. The CDR3 consists of 20 residues. Trimming left V 0 bases short and J 5 bases short, with 24 bases between. Germline CDR1 SGHRS, CDR2 YFSETQ. In DNA, the CDR3 is TGCGCCAGCAGCTTGGTGGTTCTACGACTGGTCTTTGTCTGGGCCAACGTCCTGACTTTC. It yields the protein CASSLVVLRLVFVWANVLTF.

V is TRBV7-2 and J is TRBJ2-4; possible D gene TRBD2, 5 bases. The germline CDR1 and CDR2 sequences are SGHTA and FQGNSA. CDR3 size: 15 residues. Trimming cost V 2 bases and J 3 bases, with 11 bases left between them. The CDR3: CASSLQLGGKNIQYF. The CDR3 DNA is TGTGCCAGCAGCTTACAGCTCGGAGGCAAAAACATTCAGTACTTC.

V usage is TRBV5-5 and J usage is TRBJ2-5; 9 bases are a match to TRBD1. The CDR3 has 17 residues. Germline assignment: CDR1 SGHKS and CDR2 YYEKEE (reference sequence). The J segment lost 6 bases and the V segment lost 1 base, leaving 13 bases of the junction unmatched. This CDR3 is CASSLFTPGQGVKTQYF. The CDR3 nucleotides are TGTGCCAGCAGCTTGTTTACCCCGGGACAGGGAGTGAAGACCCAGTACTTC.

The gene calls are TRBV27 and TRBJ1-5; D unclear. This CDR3 contains 15 residues. Germline CDR1 and CDR2: MNHEY and SMNVEV (reference sequence). V shed 2 bases and J shed 0 bases, with 8 bases lying between them. The CDR3: CASSLTPDSNQPQHF. CDR3 nucleotides: TGTGCCAGCAGTTTAACTCCTGATAGCAATCAGCCCCAGCATTTT.

The chain employs TRBV7-8 and TRBJ2-7, with a weak D call TRBD1 (5 bases). CDR1 SGHVS and CDR2 FQNEAQ come from the germline V gene. V was trimmed by 5 bases and J by 3 bases, leaving 14 bases between them. The length of the CDR3 is 14 residues. CDR3 region: CASSQGPRGYEQYF. CDR3 nucleotide sequence: TGTGCCAGCAGCCAGGGCCCCCGAGGCTACGAGCAGTACTTC.

The J gene is TRBJ2-5, the V gene TRBV13; D unclear. The DNA end is a closer match to TRBJ2-7, so the J assignment may be wrong. Germline V gene lookup returns CDR1 PRHDT and CDR2 FYEKMQ (reference sequence). The CDR3 consists of 12 residues. The CDR3 protein is CASSARDYEQYF. The CDR3 DNA is TGTGCCAGCAGCGCCCGAGACTACGAGCAGTACTTC.

The CDR3 is CASSPDRGDTQYF. The CDR3 coding sequence is TGTGCCAGCAGCCCTGACAGGGGAGATACGCAGTATTTT. The chain links TRBV7-8 to TRBJ2-3; TRBD1 matches 8 bases. Trimming took 5 bases from V and 5 from J; bases not matched to a gene: 3. The CDR3 extends over 13 amino acids. Germline CDR1 reads SGHVS; CDR2 reads FQNEAQ. Full variable domain (missing parts from reference TRBV7-8 and TRBJ2-3): GAGVSQSPRYKVAKRGQDVALRCDPISGHVSLFWYQQALGQGPEFLTYFQNEAQLDKSGLPSDRFFAERPEGSVSTLKIQRTQQEDSAVYLCASSPDRGDTQYFGPGTRLTVL.

This chain connects TRBV5-1 to TRBJ1-4, with 8 bases aligning to TRBD1. J was trimmed by 3 bases and V by 4 bases; bases with no gene match: 5. Germline V CDR1 and CDR2: SGHRS, YFSETQ. This CDR3 is 15 amino acids long. DNA of the CDR3: TGCGCCAGCAGCCAGACAGGGGTAGCTAATGAAAAACTGTTTTTT. Amino acid sequence: CASSQTGVANEKLFF.

The chain couples TRBV28 to TRBJ1-5, with no clear D. CDR1 is MDHEN and CDR2 is SYDVKM in the germline V gene. V was clipped by 3 bases and J by 2 bases, with 11 bases between them. This CDR3 has 15 amino acids. DNA of the CDR3: TGTGCCAGCAGTTTCCCCACAGAGGGCAATCAGCCCCAGCATTTT. This gives the protein CASSFPTEGNQPQHF.

The V and J genes are TRBV30 and TRBJ2-3, with D uncertain. CDR3 length: 11 amino acids. The V and J ends lost 5 bases and 1 base respectively, with 4 bases between them. Germline V gene sequence: CDR1 GTSNPN, CDR2 SVGIG (reference sequence). In DNA form, the CDR3 reads TGTGCCTGGGCTGGCACAGATACGCAGTATTTT. Translation: CAWAGTDTQYF.

The chain combines TRBV28 with TRBJ1-3; D uncertain. The CDR3 totals 16 residues. Deletions cut 3 bases from V and 2 bases from J, with 14 bases between. Germline V gives CDR1 MDHEN, CDR2 SYDVKM. CDR3 sequence: CASSLMWADPGNTIYF. The CDR3 DNA is TGTGCCAGCAGTTTGATGTGGGCCGATCCTGGAAACACCATATATTTT.

As to this clone: Its ends do not fully match the called genes, so a read error is possible. The rearrangement joins TRBV7-3 to TRBJ2-1, with a possible D match to TRBD1 (5 bases). The length of the CDR3 is 15 residues. CDR1 is SGHTA and CDR2 is FQGTGA in the germline V gene. The CDR3 reads CASSLGASSFNEQFF. In DNA form, the CDR3 reads TGTGCCAGCAGCTTAGGGGCCAGCTCCTTCAATGAGCAGTTCTTC.

The CDR3 DNA sequence: TGTGCCACCCAATGGGCACAAGACTACGAGCAGTACTTC. Translation gives CATQWAQDYEQYF. This chain uses TRBV6-6 with TRBJ2-7; no firm D call. V lost 10 bases, J lost 3 bases, and 16 bases lay in between. This CDR3 is built from 13 residues. Germline-derived CDR1 and CDR2 are MNHNY and SVGAGI (reference sequence).

J is TRBJ1-1 and V is TRBV6-5; D possibly corresponds to TRBD1 (5 bases). From germline, CDR1 is MNHEY and CDR2 SVGAGI. The CDR3 covers 14 residues. V was trimmed by 0 bases and J by 5 bases, leaving 10 bases between them. The CDR3, as DNA: TGTGCCAGCAGTTACTCTGGGGGATGGACTGAAGCTTTCTTT. Protein sequence: CASSYSGGWTEAFF.

J is TRBJ2-3 and V is TRBV10-3; the match to TRBD1 covers 8 bases. The CDR3 loop spans 17 amino acids. Germline assignment: CDR1 ENHRY and CDR2 SYGVKD. J lost 2 bases, V lost 6 bases, and 13 bases had no gene match. CDR3 amino acids: CAISTKPGQEITDTQYF. In nucleotides, the CDR3 is TGTGCCATCAGCACAAAACCGGGACAGGAGATCACAGATACGCAGTATTTT.

This clone was found a few times. The V and J genes are TRBV2 and TRBJ1-2, with 7 bases identical to TRBD1. Germline V CDR1 and CDR2: SNHLY, FYNNEI. CDR3 size: 12 residues. V lost 9 bases, J lost 7 bases, and 8 bases stayed unmatched. CDR3 in DNA: TGTGCCAGTGAAGGACAGGCACGTGGCTACACCTTC. It is translated as CASEGQARGYTF.

The CDR3 nucleotides read TGTGCCAGCAGCTATGGGGGTAGCTCCTATAATTCACCCCTCCACTTT. It specifies CASSYGGSSYNSPLHF. V gene TRBV5-6 combines with J gene TRBJ1-6; perhaps TRBD1 as D (5 bases). This CDR3 is 16 amino acids long. The germline V and J ends were trimmed by 3 bases and 0 bases, with 10 bases remaining between them. The germline V gene encodes CDR1 SGHDT and CDR2 YYEEEE.

The chain joins TRBV6-5 to TRBJ2-7; D not certain. V was cut by 2 bases and J by 0 bases, with 5 bases left in between. Looked up from germline, CDR1 is MNHEY and CDR2 is SVGAGI. This CDR3 is 13 amino acids long. The CDR3 nucleotides read TGTGCCAGCAGTTACGGGAACTCCTACGAGCAGTACTTC. Translation gives CASSYGNSYEQYF.

The count of this clone is one. This chain joins TRBV6-6 and TRBJ2-7; D may match TRBD1 or TRBD2 (7 bases each). With 10 bases removed from V and 5 bases from J, the gap between germline ends came to 18 bases. This CDR3 comprises 13 residues. Germline values: CDR1 MNHNY, CDR2 SVGAGI (reference sequence). The CDR3, as DNA: TGTGCCACATCCAGGGGGGGCGGGAACGAGCAGTACTTC. As protein: CATSRGGGNEQYF.

The chain employs TRBV9 and TRBJ2-7; a weak D match, TRBD2 (6 bases). Trimming stripped 2 bases from V and 0 bases from J, with 12 bases between. CDR1 and CDR2 from the germline V gene are SGDLS and YYNGEE. CDR3 size: 15 residues. For the CDR3, the DNA is TGTGCCAGCAGCGTTAGGGCGGGAAACTCCTACGAGCAGTACTTC. It is translated as CASSVRAGNSYEQYF.

The chain combines TRBV10-3 with TRBJ2-1, with 10 bases that match TRBD2. The V gene end was trimmed by 2 bases and the J gene end by 0 bases; junction bases not matched to a gene: 4. The length of the CDR3 is 17 residues. CDR1 and CDR2 (germline): ENHRY, SYGVKD. The CDR3 DNA follows: TGTGCCATCAGTGAGGGGGCTAGCGGGAGCTCCTACAATGAGCAGTTCTTC. It is translated as CAISEGASGSSYNEQFF.

On this clone itself: This sequence may be a read error, since a much larger clone differs from it by one base. CDR3 sequence (DNA): TGTGCCAGCAGTACTAGCGGGGGGACCACAGATACGCAGTATTTT. Its translation is CASSTSGGTTDTQYF. The chain couples TRBV7-2 to TRBJ2-3; 12 bases are shared with TRBD2. V lost 6 bases, J lost 2 bases, and 3 bases stayed unmatched. The germline V gene has CDR1 SGHTA and CDR2 FQGNSA. This CDR3 is 15 amino acids long.